A single T cell receptor (beta chain) is shown here with its context. Its antigen has not been determined. One base away there is no much larger clone; base qualities are not given. The data derive from a study of blood T cell repertoires in COVID-19 (TCRdb year 2020). Study-level background: Samples from collaborators originated in the United States, Italy and Spain and spanned both the acute and convalescent phases of COVID-19. Where available, HLA class I and class II types were taken from metadata supplied by the sample provider and were not determined by assay-based typing. Subjects who had been exposed to COVID-19, were actively infected with it, or had recovered from it provided the deeply sampled blood TCRbeta repertoires that made up the dataset. The prospective study material was composed of cDNA or gDNA derived from T cells, B-cell-depleted T cells, or PBMCs. Samples came from the ongoing ImmuneRACE study (first 160 participants) plus 1,254 subjects from 6 global collaborators. The repertoires were made available in a free public database intended to serve as a resource for research on the immune response to SARS-CoV-2. Sample metadata almost always included a de-identified subject ID, COVID-19 status, age in years and sex. Beyond this particular receptor, the publication reports: The quantity of clinical and demographic metadata differed by source and by participant and was supplied without curation.

Its CDR3 holds 15 amino acids, cysteine through phenylalanine. Only CDR3 DNA is held: 45 bases, read in frame from base 1. Based on the germline V gene, the CDR1 and CDR2 sequences are SNHLY and FYNNEI. Germline trimming amounts to 6 bases on V and 0 bases on J, with 4 as the count of junction bases outside the gene matches. The collaborating institutions used their own protocols to collect whole blood in K2EDTA tubes. For TCRbeta analysis, collaborators shipped samples as frozen whole blood, isolated PBMCs, or DNA extracted from either of those sample types. TCRbeta CDR3 regions were amplified from genomic DNA using the immunoSEQ Assay, a bias-controlled multiplex PCR. The published analysis was carried out like this. Nucleated cell counts per sample were estimated from amplification of reference gene primers within the assay. To quantify the absolute abundance of each unique TCRbeta CDR3 rearrangement, sequence reads were collapsed and filtered. For each sample, productive Simpson clonality was calculated as the square root of Simpson's diversity index across productive rearrangements. TCRdb holds this immuneACCESS table with in-frame rearrangements only. Some clones are missing; in checked studies, unresolved V genes explain under half, and the rest has no known cause. Clonal size and the V and J genes are those of that table, whereas D and trimming came from the DNA. For this sample the table gives hundreds of thousands of clones, of which roughly 88% were detected only once. The top ten constitute approximately 1.4% of the sample.

Material for sequencing was peripheral blood. The sequence came from a woman in her 30s with active or convalescent COVID-19. The sequence links TRBV2 to TRBJ2-2; 7 bases in between match TRBD1. Here is the DNA: TGTGCCAGCAGAGACCAGGGGGCGAACACCGGGGAGCTGTTTTTT. This yields the protein CASRDQGANTGELFF.